A selection of T cell receptor beta chains follows, all from one sample in a study of OX40 agonist ivuxolimab in advanced cancers. TCRdb keeps only in-frame clones here, not all; method: immunoSEQ multiplex PCR. This sample has 70,000 to 75,000 clones, with around 82% found just once. The sample consisted of CD4+ or CD8+ T cells sorted from blood, taken in a trial of the OX40 agonist ivuxolimab. These receptors were taken from an adult with an advanced solid tumor such as melanoma, head and neck, liver or kidney cancer. Each CDR3 is given with its conserved first and last residue. Each record gives: clone size, V gene, D gene, J gene, CDR3 DNA, CDR3 protein. D genes are given only for firm matches. Size is omitted from some rows. Given values are once, few, many or a class for expanded clones.

>.|TRBV11-2|TRBD2|TRBJ2-2
TGTGCCAGCAGCTCAGCGGGAGTAACAGGGGAGCTGTTTTTT
CASSSAGVTGELFF
>.|TRBV7-8|TRBD2|TRBJ2-7
TGTGCCAGCAATGCGGCGGGAGTGTCCTACGAGCAGTACTTC
CASNAAGVSYEQYF
>once|TRBV28|.|TRBJ2-7
TGTGCCAGCAGTTTAACCGTGGACGAGCAGTACTTC
CASSLTVDEQYF
>.|TRBV28|.|TRBJ1-4
TGTGCCAGCAGGACAGGAAATAATGAAAAACTGTTTTTT
CASRTGNNEKLFF
>.|TRBV5-1|TRBD2|TRBJ2-7
TGCGCCAGCAGCTTCGGCAGCGGGGGAACCTACGAGCAGTACTTC
CASSFGSGGTYEQYF
>.|TRBV29-1|TRBD2|TRBJ2-1
TGCAGCGTTGGACGACTAGCGGGAGGAGGGAATGAGCAGTTCTTC
CSVGRLAGGGNEQFF
>.|TRBV29-1|.|TRBJ1-1
TGCAGCGTTGAAGCCCAGGAGAACACTGAAGCTTTCTTT
CSVEAQENTEAFF
>once|TRBV5-1|.|TRBJ2-7
TGCGCCAGCAGCTTGGGGGACAAACAGTACTTC
CASSLGDKQYF
>.|TRBV4-1|.|TRBJ2-2
TGCGCCAGCAGCCAAGTTTCGAGGGAAGCCGGGGAGCTGTTTTTT
CASSQVSREAGELFF
>.|TRBV5-1|.|TRBJ1-2
TGCGCCAGCAGCTTGAACGGGGAGAGGGGCTACACCTTC
CASSLNGERGYTF
>.|TRBV5-1|.|TRBJ1-2
TGCGCCAGCAGTATTGGGGACGGACCAAACTATGGCTACACCTTC
CASSIGDGPNYGYTF
>few|TRBV19|.|TRBJ2-3
TGTGCCAGTAGCCTCCGAATGGGCACAGATACGCAGTATTTT
CASSLRMGTDTQYF
>.|TRBV10-1|.|TRBJ1-1
TGCGCCAGCAGTGAGTTTTTTTCAGGGTGGAGATCTCGACGGGCTGAAGCTTTCTTT
CASSEFFSGWRSRRAEAFF
>once|TRBV10-3|TRBD1|TRBJ1-4
TGTGCCATCAGTGAGGGAAACAGGGGTGGTGAAAAACTGTTTTTT
CAISEGNRGGEKLFF
>.|TRBV7-8|TRBD1|TRBJ1-6
TGTGCCAGCAGCACGGGACAGAAAAATTCACCCCTCCACTTT
CASSTGQKNSPLHF
>.|TRBV19|.|TRBJ2-2
TGTGCCAGTAGTCCAGTGGGGAGCGCGAACACCGGGGAGCTGTTTTTT
CASSPVGSANTGELFF
>.|TRBV2|.|TRBJ1-2
TGTGCCAGCAGGGCCGGGACGGTGCCCAGTGGTGGCTACACCTTC
CASRAGTVPSGGYTF
>.|TRBV10-3|.|TRBJ2-7
TGTGCCATCAGTCCCGGGACATCTACCTACGAGCAGTACTTC
CAISPGTSTYEQYF
>.|TRBV11-2|TRBD2|TRBJ2-2
TGTGCCAGCATCGGAGCAGGGACTAGCGGAGCCGGGGGGGAGCTGTTTTTT
CASIGAGTSGAGGELFF
>.|TRBV5-1|.|TRBJ2-5
TGCGCCAGCAGCTTGCCCGGGGAAGAGACCCAGTACTTC
CASSLPGEETQYF
>.|TRBV6-5|.|TRBJ2-1
TGTGCCAGCAGTTACTCTGGGCAGGGGAACTACAATGAGCAGTTCTTC
CASSYSGQGNYNEQFF
>.|TRBV28|TRBD1|TRBJ2-5
TGTGCCAGCAGCCGGGGACAGCTCCAAGAGACCCAGTACTTC
CASSRGQLQETQYF